The rows below give T cell receptor beta chains drawn from one sample of a study of blood T cell repertoires in COVID-19. Data came from immunoSEQ multiplex PCR; TCRdb stores just in-frame clones and leaves some out. The sample holds 110,000 or so clones; 70% to 85% are singletons and the top ten take less than 8%. The sequenced sample was peripheral blood. The receptor set was obtained from a woman aged 80 or older with active or convalescent COVID-19. Each CDR3 is given with its conserved first and last residue. The order of the fields is clone size, D gene, J gene, V gene, CDR3 DNA, CDR3 protein. The D gene is left open where the match is weak. Where a row states a size, it is once, few, many or the class of an expanded clone; other rows omit it.

>.|.|TRBJ1-2|TRBV27
TGTGCCAGCAGTTATGGACAGTTTGCCGGCTACACCTTC
CASSYGQFAGYTF
>.|TRBD2|TRBJ2-1|TRBV19
TGTGCCAGTTCCGGGACAGTAAGCGGGAGGGCCCTCTACAATGAGCAGTTCTTC
CASSGTVSGRALYNEQFF
>.|TRBD2|TRBJ2-3|TRBV2
TGTGCCAGCGGGACGGGAGGGCCGAACACAGATACGCAGTATTTT
CASGTGGPNTDTQYF
>.|TRBD1|TRBJ1-3|TRBV28
TGTGCCAGCAGTTCACGCCCCGGGACAGTATCTGGAAACACCATATATTTT
CASSSRPGTVSGNTIYF
>few|TRBD2|TRBJ2-1|TRBV5-1
TGCGCCAGCAGCTTGAATCCGGGAGGGTCCTACAATGAGCAGTTCTTC
CASSLNPGGSYNEQFF
>.|.|TRBJ2-6|TRBV3-1/TRBV3-2
TGTGCCAGCAGCCCGGGACAATTGAGCTCTGGGGCCAACGTCCTGACTTTC
CASSPGQLSSGANVLTF
>.|.|TRBJ1-3|TRBV11-2
TGTGCCAGCAGCTCGGGGATTGGCTCTGGAAACACCATATATTTT
CASSSGIGSGNTIYF
>.|TRBD2|TRBJ2-3|TRBV28
TGTGCCAGCAGTCCAGGACTAGCGGGAGGAGCTCTTACGGTGTATTTT
CASSPGLAGGALTVYF
>.|TRBD2|TRBJ2-4|TRBV5-1
TGCGCCAGCAGCCAGGATCCCTTACTAGCGGGAGCGCCCCTAGCCAAAAACATTCAGTACTTC
CASSQDPLLAGAPLAKNIQYF
>.|TRBD1|TRBJ1-1|TRBV7-9
TGTGCCAGCAGCTTCGACCGGGACAGGAACACTGAAGCTTTCTTT
CASSFDRDRNTEAFF
>few|TRBD2|TRBJ2-2|TRBV19
TGTGCCAGTAGTAGTAGCGGGAGGGTCCAGAACACCGGGGAGCTGTTTTTT
CASSSSGRVQNTGELFF
>.|.|TRBJ2-3|TRBV5-4
TGTGCCAGCAGCTTGGACAGGCCCACGGATACGCAGTATTTT
CASSLDRPTDTQYF
>.|.|TRBJ2-6|TRBV2
TGTGCCAGCAGTGGGAGGGTTTGGGGGTCTGGGGCCAACGTCCTGACTTTC
CASSGRVWGSGANVLTF
>few|.|TRBJ1-4|TRBV11-2
TGTGCCAGCAGCCCTGGACGCGGGGAAAAACTGTTTTTT
CASSPGRGEKLFF
>.|.|TRBJ2-6|TRBV6-6
TGTGCCAGCAGTCCGCGAGGAATACTCTCTGGGGCCAACGTCCTGACTTTC
CASSPRGILSGANVLTF
>.|TRBD2|TRBJ2-1|TRBV5-1
TGCGCCAGCAGCTTGGCAACTAGCGGGAGCGCTGAGCAGTTCTTC
CASSLATSGSAEQFF
>.|.|TRBJ2-2|TRBV9
TGTGCCAGCAGCGTAGTTGCCAGCCCAGGCACCGGGGAGCTGTTTTTT
CASSVVASPGTGELFF
>.|.|TRBJ1-2|TRBV29-1
TGCAGCGTTGGACAGGTTGATGGCTACACCTTC
CSVGQVDGYTF
>.|TRBD1|TRBJ2-7|TRBV5-6
TGTGCCAGCAGCTTGGACCCGACAGGGAACGAGCAGTACTTC
CASSLDPTGNEQYF
>.|.|TRBJ1-6|TRBV3-1/TRBV3-2
TGTGCCAGCAGCCAAGGGCAGGGGAATTCACCCCTCCACTTT
CASSQGQGNSPLHF
>.|TRBD2|TRBJ2-3|TRBV28
TGTGCCAGCAGGCAGCGGGAGGTCACAGATACGCAGTATTTT
CASRQREVTDTQYF
>.|TRBD2|TRBJ2-7|TRBV4-2
TGTGCCAGCAGCCAAGAGGCGCTAGCGGGACGCGAGCAGTACTTC
CASSQEALAGREQYF
>.|TRBD1|TRBJ1-5|TRBV5-4
TGTGCCAGCAGCTTGGACAGGGGTAGGGATCAGCCCCAGCATTTT
CASSLDRGRDQPQHF
>.|.|TRBJ2-1|TRBV28
TGTGCCAGCAGTGGTCTCGAGGGCGGCTCCTACAATGAGCAGTTCTTC
CASSGLEGGSYNEQFF
>.|.|TRBJ2-3|TRBV9
TGTGCCAGCAGCGTAGGGGTGGGAGTGTTTAGCACAGATACGCAGTATTTT
CASSVGVGVFSTDTQYF
>.|.|TRBJ2-5|TRBV5-4
TGTGCCAGCAGCGGCAGGGGTTACCAAGAGACCCAGTACTTC
CASSGRGYQETQYF
>.|TRBD1|TRBJ2-3|TRBV2
TGTGCCAGCAGCAAAAGGACAGGGGGGTCCACAGATACGCAGTATTTT
CASSKRTGGSTDTQYF
>.|TRBD1|TRBJ1-2|TRBV5-1
TGCGCCAGCAGCCCTTGGGGCGGACAGGCCTTAGGCTACACCTTC
CASSPWGGQALGYTF
>.|.|TRBJ1-1|TRBV28
TGTGCCAGCAGACCCTACAGGGCTGAAGCTTTCTTT
CASRPYRAEAFF
>.|.|TRBJ1-4|TRBV6-2/TRBV6-3
TGTGCCAGCAGTTACCCGGGGGGTAATGAAAAACTGTTTTTT
CASSYPGGNEKLFF
>.|TRBD1|TRBJ2-5|TRBV29-1
TGCAGCGTTGACAACAGGGGCGGCGAAGAGACCCAGTACTTC
CSVDNRGGEETQYF
>.|.|TRBJ1-2|TRBV12-3/TRBV12-4
TGTGCCAGCAGTTTTTCTGGCCTTGGCTACACCTTC
CASSFSGLGYTF
>.|TRBD1|TRBJ2-5|TRBV9
TGTGCCAGCAGCGCCTGGACAGGGGGCTTGCGAGAGACCCAGTACTTC
CASSAWTGGLRETQYF
>.|TRBD1|TRBJ1-4|TRBV2
TGTGCCAGCAGAAAGGACAGGGGGCTGGTAAAACTGTTTTTT
CASRKDRGLVKLFF
>.|.|TRBJ1-2|TRBV4-1
TGCGCCAGCAGCCAAGATCTGGGGCAGGGGTACTATGGCTACACCTTC
CASSQDLGQGYYGYTF
>.|TRBD2|TRBJ2-7|TRBV9
TGTGCCAGCAGCGCAGAGATAGGCGGGAGGGCCCGAGACGAGCAGTACTTC
CASSAEIGGRARDEQYF
>.|.|TRBJ1-5|TRBV21-1
TGTGCCAGCAGCACGTGGGACAGGGGGCTCTATAGCAATCAGCCCCAGCATTTT
CASSTWDRGLYSNQPQHF
>.|.|TRBJ1-1|TRBV5-4
TGTGCCAGCAGCTCCCAGGTGGTGAACACTGAAGCTTTCTTT
CASSSQVVNTEAFF
>.|TRBD2|TRBJ2-7|TRBV19
TGTGCCAGTAGTCGGCGCGGGAGCACAGGCGAGCAGTACTTC
CASSRRGSTGEQYF
>.|.|TRBJ2-3|TRBV19
TGTGCCAGTAGTATTCTGGTACAGCCCACAGATACGCAGTATTTT
CASSILVQPTDTQYF
>.|.|TRBJ2-4|TRBV9
TGTGCCAGCAGCGTCGGGAACCTCGGAAACATTCAGTACTTC
CASSVGNLGNIQYF
>.|.|TRBJ2-1|TRBV5-4
TGTGCCAGCAGCTTAGGCGGGACCCCGAGCTCCTACAATGAGCAGTTCTTC
CASSLGGTPSSYNEQFF
>.|.|TRBJ2-7|TRBV5-8
TGTGCCAGCAGCTTCCTCCGCGACAGAGTTTACGAGCAGTACTTC
CASSFLRDRVYEQYF
>few|.|TRBJ1-1|TRBV10-1
TGCGCCAGCAGTAACAGGGTGTACACTGAAGCTTTCTTT
CASSNRVYTEAFF
>few|.|TRBJ2-1|TRBV5-6
TGTGCCAGCAGCTTCGTGAGTGAGCAGTTCTTC
CASSFVSEQFF